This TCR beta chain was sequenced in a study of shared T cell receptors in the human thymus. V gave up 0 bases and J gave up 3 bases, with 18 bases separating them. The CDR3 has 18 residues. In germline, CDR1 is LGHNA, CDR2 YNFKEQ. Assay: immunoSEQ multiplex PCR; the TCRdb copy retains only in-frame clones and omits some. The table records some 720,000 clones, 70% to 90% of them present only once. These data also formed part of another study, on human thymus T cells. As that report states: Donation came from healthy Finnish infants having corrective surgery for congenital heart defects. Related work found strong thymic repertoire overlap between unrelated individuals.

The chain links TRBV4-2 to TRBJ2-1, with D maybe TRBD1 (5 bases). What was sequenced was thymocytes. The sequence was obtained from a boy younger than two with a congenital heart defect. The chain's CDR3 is CASSQEGLLGKGYNEQFF. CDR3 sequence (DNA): TGTGCCAGCAGCCAAGAGGGGCTGTTGGGAAAGGGCTACAATGAGCAGTTCTTC.